The source of this TCR beta chain is a study of response to subunit inactivated influenza vaccine. V shed 6 bases and J 10 bases; nucleotides not matched to a gene: 7. The CDR3 is 14 residues long. Germline V gives CDR1 DFQATT, CDR2 SNEGSKA (reference sequence). Using its own MiXCR run on the RT-PCR reads, TCRdb lists one record per CDR3 protein. The sample lists almost 250,000 distinct CDR3 sequences, more than 10% occurring once. General study results and limits: It was the authors' suggestion that each seasonal influenza vaccination recruits few new T cells.

This clonotype was seen at least ten times. Antigen: not known. This clonotype was obtained from a man aged 50 or older who received an inactivated influenza vaccine. Source: non-naive T cells sorted from PBMCs, taken about 14 days before vaccination. V and J are TRBV20-1 and TRBJ2-3; TRBD2 agrees at 16 bases. CDR3 bases: TGCAGTGCGCAGGGGGGACTAGCGGGGGGGCCGCAGTATTTT. Translating gives CSAQGGLAGGPQYF.